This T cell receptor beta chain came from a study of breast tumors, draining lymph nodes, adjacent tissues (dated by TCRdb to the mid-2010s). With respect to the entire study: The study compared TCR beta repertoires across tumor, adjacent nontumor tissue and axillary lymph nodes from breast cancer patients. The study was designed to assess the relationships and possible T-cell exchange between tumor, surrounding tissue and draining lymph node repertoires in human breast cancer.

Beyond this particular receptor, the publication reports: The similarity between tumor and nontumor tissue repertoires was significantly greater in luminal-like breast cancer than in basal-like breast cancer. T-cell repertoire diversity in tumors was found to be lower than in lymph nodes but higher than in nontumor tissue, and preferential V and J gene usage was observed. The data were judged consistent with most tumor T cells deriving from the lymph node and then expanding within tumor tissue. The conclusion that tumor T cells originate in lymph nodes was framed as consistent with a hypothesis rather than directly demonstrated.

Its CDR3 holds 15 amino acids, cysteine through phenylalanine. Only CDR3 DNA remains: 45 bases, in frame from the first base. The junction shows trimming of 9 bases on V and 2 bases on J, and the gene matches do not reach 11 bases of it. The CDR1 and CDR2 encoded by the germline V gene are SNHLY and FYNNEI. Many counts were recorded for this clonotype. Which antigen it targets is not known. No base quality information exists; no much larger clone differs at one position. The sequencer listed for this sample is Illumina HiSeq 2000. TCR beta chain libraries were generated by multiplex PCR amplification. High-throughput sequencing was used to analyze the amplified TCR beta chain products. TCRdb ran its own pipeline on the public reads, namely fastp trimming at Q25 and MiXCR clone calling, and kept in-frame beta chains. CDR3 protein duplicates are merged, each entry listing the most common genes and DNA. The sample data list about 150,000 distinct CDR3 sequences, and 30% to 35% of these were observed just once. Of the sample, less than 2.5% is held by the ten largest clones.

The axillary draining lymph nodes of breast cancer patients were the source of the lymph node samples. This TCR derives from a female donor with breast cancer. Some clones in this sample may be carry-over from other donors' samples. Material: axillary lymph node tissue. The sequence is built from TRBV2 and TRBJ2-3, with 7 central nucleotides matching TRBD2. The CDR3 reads CASRARDYATDTQYF. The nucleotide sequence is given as TGTGCCAGTAGAGCTCGGGACTATGCCACAGATACGCAGTATTTT.